This TCR beta chain was retrieved from a study of glioma-infiltrating T cells after dendritic cell vaccination. Time point: after dendritic cell vaccination, including at tumor progression/relapse. Measured with immunoSEQ multiplex PCR; TCRdb has only the in-frame clones, and not every one. Of about 76,000 clones in the sample, about nine tenths were seen once. Germline V gives CDR1 SGHDT, CDR2 YYEEEE. The CDR3 is 15 residues long. The V gene lost 0 bases and the J gene lost 3 bases, with 10 bases spanning the gap. The chain uses TRBV5-6 and TRBJ1-5, with D possibly matching TRBD1 (5 bases). This TCR derives from a human donor with glioblastoma. The sequences come from blood, collected after dendritic cell vaccination. CDR3 residues: CASSLAGINNQPQHF. The DNA for the CDR3 is TGTGCCAGCAGCTTGGCAGGGATAAACAATCAGCCCCAGCATTTT.